The subject of this entry is one T cell receptor (beta chain). The data derive from a study of CD8 T cells in Susac syndrome. Sequencing of TCR beta was undertaken in CD8+ and CD4+ T cells derived from blood. Those who served as multiple sclerosis controls were treatment-naive patients with stable or active relapsing-remitting disease. The RNA, about 0.5 to 1 ug, was put through reverse transcription using random hexamers. A single record per CDR3 protein comes from TCRdb applying MiXCR to the immunoSEQ multiplex PCR reads. The data show about 430,000 distinct CDR3 sequences, with approximately 85% seen just once and approximately 0.12% held by the top ten. This CDR3 has 15 residues. Trimming shortened V by 3 bases and J by 2 bases, and 14 bases separated the two germline ends. CDR1 MDHEN and CDR2 SYDVKM come from the germline V gene.

Sample: CD8+ T cells from PBMCs. The sequence derives from a human donor with multiple sclerosis. The genes are TRBV28 and TRBJ2-7; D is ambiguous. The CDR3, as DNA: TGTGCCAGCAGTTTGTCTAATCCTGGAACCTACGAGCAGTACTTC. Protein: CASSLSNPGTYEQYF.